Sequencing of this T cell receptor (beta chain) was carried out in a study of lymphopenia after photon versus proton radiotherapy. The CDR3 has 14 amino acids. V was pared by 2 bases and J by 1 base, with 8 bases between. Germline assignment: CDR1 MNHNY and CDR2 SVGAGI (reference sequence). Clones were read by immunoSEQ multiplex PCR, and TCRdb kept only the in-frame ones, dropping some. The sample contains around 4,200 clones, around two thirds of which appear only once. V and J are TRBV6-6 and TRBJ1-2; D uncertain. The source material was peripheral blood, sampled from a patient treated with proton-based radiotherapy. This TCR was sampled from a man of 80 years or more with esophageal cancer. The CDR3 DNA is TGTGCCAGCAGTTACGACACCGGTAACTATGGCTACACCTTC. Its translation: CASSYDTGNYGYTF.